The clone carrying this T cell receptor (beta chain) appeared many times. Time point meaning: blood at routine non-recurrence follow-up after resection. Without sorting, whole RNA was sequenced from tumor, nontumor lung or frozen PBMC. This sample was included in a study of spatial heterogeneity in lung cancer. The CDR3 has 15 amino acids. The V gene end was trimmed by 3 bases and the J gene end by 3 bases; junction bases not matched to a gene: 8. Germline V CDR1 and CDR2: DFQATT, SNEGSKA (reference sequence). In the library, each TCR cDNA molecule bore its own unique molecular identifier. One entry per CDR3 protein, called by TCRdb with MiXCR from the 5' RACE reads. This table holds fewer than 55,000 distinct CDR3 sequences, roughly 8.1% found once.

This TCR came from a female donor with early-stage non-small cell lung cancer. The sequencing used PBMCs, collected at follow-up. This sequence joins TRBV20-1 and TRBJ2-3, with TRBD2 matching over 8 bases. The DNA for the CDR3 is TGCAGTGCTAGCTATAGCGGGGTCGGGACAGATACGCAGTATTTT. This gives the protein CSASYSGVGTDTQYF.